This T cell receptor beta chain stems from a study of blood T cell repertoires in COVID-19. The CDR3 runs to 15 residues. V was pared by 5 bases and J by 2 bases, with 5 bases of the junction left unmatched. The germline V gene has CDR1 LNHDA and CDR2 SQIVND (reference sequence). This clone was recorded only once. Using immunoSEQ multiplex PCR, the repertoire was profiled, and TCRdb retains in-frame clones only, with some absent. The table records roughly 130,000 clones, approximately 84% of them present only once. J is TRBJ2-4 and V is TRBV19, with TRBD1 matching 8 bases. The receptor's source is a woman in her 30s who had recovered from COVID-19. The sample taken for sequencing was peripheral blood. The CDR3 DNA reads TGTGCCAGTAGTGTCGACAGGGGAACCAAAAACATTCAGTACTTC. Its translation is CASSVDRGTKNIQYF.